Listed below are T cell receptor beta chains from one sample, sequenced in a study of cytomegalovirus exposure and HLA in healthy donors. This table comes from immunoSEQ multiplex PCR, and its TCRdb copy is limited to in-frame clones, with some not included. Seen here are 120,000 or so clones, 80% observed once, and the top ten hold roughly 2.4%. The material sequenced was PBMCs. These receptors were obtained from a man aged 25-45 years in good health and CMV-seronegative. The CDR3 runs from the conserved cysteine through the conserved F or W. D genes are given only for firm matches. Some rows mark clone size as missing; the rest say once, few, many or name a class of expanded clone.

D,J,size,V,DNA,CDR3
NA,TRBJ2-3,NA,TRBV6-5,TGTGCCAGCAGTTATTCCTTCGGAGGTGGGACAGATACGCAGTATTTT,CASSYSFGGGTDTQYF
TRBD1,TRBJ1-1,NA,TRBV7-9,TGTGCCAGCAGCTTCGAGACAGGGGACACTGAAGCTTTCTTT,CASSFETGDTEAFF
TRBD2,TRBJ2-1,few,TRBV5-6,TGTGCCAGCAGCCTCGGACTAGCGGGAGGGTGGGAGCAGTTCTTC,CASSLGLAGGWEQFF
TRBD1,TRBJ2-7,NA,TRBV7-9,TGTGCCAGCAGCGCGACCGGGACAGGGGGCGGTGAGCAGTACTTC,CASSATGTGGGEQYF
NA,TRBJ1-3,NA,TRBV5-1,TGCGCCAGCAGCTCGGACTACTCTGGAAACACCATATATTTT,CASSSDYSGNTIYF
TRBD2,TRBJ2-1,once,TRBV30,TGTGCCTGGAGCCGGGGACTAGCGGGAGGCGGGGATGAGCAGTTCTTC,CAWSRGLAGGGDEQFF
TRBD1,TRBJ1-2,few,TRBV19,TGTGCCAGTAGTCTCGGACAGGGCGCGGTGAATGGCTACACCTTC,CASSLGQGAVNGYTF
TRBD1,TRBJ1-2,NA,TRBV29-1,TGCAGCGTGGCGACAGGGGATGGGTATGGCTACACCTTC,CSVATGDGYGYTF
TRBD1,TRBJ2-7,NA,TRBV13,TGTGCCAGCAGCCCACAGGGGGCCTCCTACGAGCAGTACTTC,CASSPQGASYEQYF
NA,TRBJ2-5,NA,TRBV29-1,TGCAGCGTTGACTCGTTAGCGGTACAAGAGACCCAGTACTTC,CSVDSLAVQETQYF
NA,TRBJ2-3,NA,TRBV19,TGTGCCAGTAACACCATGGGCTGGACTAGCACAGATACGCAGTATTTT,CASNTMGWTSTDTQYF
TRBD2,TRBJ2-7,once,TRBV6-5,TGTGCCAGCGGACTAGCAGGGAGGGAGTACGAGCAGTACTTC,CASGLAGREYEQYF
NA,TRBJ2-4,NA,TRBV11-2,TGTGCCAACTCCCAGTCGGGAAACATTCAGTACTTC,CANSQSGNIQYF
TRBD1,TRBJ1-2,NA,TRBV11-3,TGTGCCAGCAGCTATCGGACAGGGGAGGGAGGCTACACCTTC,CASSYRTGEGGYTF
NA,TRBJ2-2,NA,TRBV23-1,TGCGCCAGCAGTCGGCTGGGGCGGAGTGACGGGGAGCTGTTTTTT,CASSRLGRSDGELFF
NA,TRBJ1-1,NA,TRBV4-1,TGCGCCAGCAGCCAAGACCAGCCAGGCACTGAAGCTTTCTTT,CASSQDQPGTEAFF
NA,TRBJ1-1,NA,TRBV6-6,TGTGCCAGCAGTTACGGAGGGGCCACTGAAGCTTTCTTT,CASSYGGATEAFF
NA,TRBJ1-1,NA,TRBV25-1,TGTGCCAGCAGTGAATGGGGGGGGAACACTGAAGCTTTCTTT,CASSEWGGNTEAFF
NA,TRBJ2-1,NA,TRBV9,TGTGCCAGCAGCGTAGACCGACCCTTCAGCGTAATCTTC,CASSVDRPFSVIF
NA,TRBJ2-1,NA,TRBV5-1,TGCGCCAGCAGCTGGTCCGGGGGTTTCGGCAATGAGCAGTTCTTC,CASSWSGGFGNEQFF
TRBD1,TRBJ1-4,NA,TRBV27,TGTGCCAGCAGTTCGAGACCCGACAGGGGCGGTGAAAAACTGTTTTTT,CASSSRPDRGGEKLFF
NA,TRBJ1-1,NA,TRBV11-3,TGTGCCAGCAGCTTGGACAGCCGTGAAGCTTTCTTT,CASSLDSREAFF
TRBD2,TRBJ2-7,NA,TRBV7-2,TGTGCCAGCAGCCGATCCCTAGCGGTGGCTTCCTACGAGCAGTACTTC,CASSRSLAVASYEQYF
TRBD1,TRBJ2-1,NA,TRBV6-5,TGTGCCAGCAGCCGACAGGGTATCTCCTACAATGAGCAGTTCTTC,CASSRQGISYNEQFF
TRBD2,TRBJ2-1,NA,TRBV10-1,TGCGCCAGCAGTGAGTCGAAAGGAGGGACTAGCACCGACAATGAGCAGTTCTTC,CASSESKGGTSTDNEQFF
NA,TRBJ1-1,NA,TRBV18,TGTGCCAGCTCACCAGGGCTTCACGTCGACACTGAAGCTTTCTTT,CASSPGLHVDTEAFF
TRBD1,TRBJ1-1,NA,TRBV5-4,TGCGCCAGCAGTCCCCCCAGGGGGATGAACACTGAAGCTTTCTTT,CASSPPRGMNTEAFF
TRBD2,TRBJ2-7,NA,TRBV28,TGTGCCATTAGCGGGAGCTCCTACGAGCAGTACTTC,CAISGSSYEQYF
TRBD1,TRBJ1-2,NA,TRBV28,TGTGCCAGCAGGGGACAGGGTCTGAACTATGGCTACACCTTC,CASRGQGLNYGYTF
TRBD1,TRBJ2-2,NA,TRBV7-9,TGTGCCAGCAGCTGCCCAGGGGGCTACTGTACCGGGGAGCTGTTTTTT,CASSCPGGYCTGELFF
TRBD2,TRBJ2-3,once,TRBV5-1,TGCGCCAGCAGCTTTGGACTAGCGGTCTCTAGCACAGATACGCAGTATTTT,CASSFGLAVSSTDTQYF
NA,TRBJ2-7,once,TRBV29-1,TGCAGCGTTTTGCTAAACCTCCGCTCCTACGAGCAGTACTTC,CSVLLNLRSYEQYF
NA,TRBJ2-7,NA,TRBV6-6,TGTGCCAGCAGATATTCCTACGAGCAGTACTTC,CASRYSYEQYF
NA,TRBJ1-1,NA,TRBV19,TGTGCCAGTAGCCTAGGGGGGAACACTGAAGCTTTCTTT,CASSLGGNTEAFF
NA,TRBJ1-1,NA,TRBV28,TGTGCCAGCAGTTTCCGAGGTCTGGCTGAAGCTTTCTTT,CASSFRGLAEAFF
TRBD1,TRBJ1-1,NA,TRBV15,TGTGCCGCCAGCATCGCAGGGGGCACTGAAGCTTTCTTT,CAASIAGGTEAFF
TRBD1,TRBJ2-5,NA,TRBV6-5,TGTGCCAGCAGTGGAACACAGGGGGTCGAGGAGACCCAGTACTTC,CASSGTQGVEETQYF
NA,TRBJ1-5,few,TRBV7-9,TGTGCCAGCAGCCGGGACAATAGCAATCAGCCCCAGCATTTT,CASSRDNSNQPQHF
TRBD2,TRBJ2-1,few,TRBV5-1,TGCGCCAGCAGCCCGGGACTAGCGGGACCCAATGAGCAGTTCTTC,CASSPGLAGPNEQFF
NA,TRBJ1-2,NA,TRBV28,TGTGCCAGCAGTTTAAGCCCCCAGGCTCACTATGGCTACACCTTC,CASSLSPQAHYGYTF
TRBD1,TRBJ2-7,once,TRBV19,TGTGCCAGTAGTAACCAGGGGGCTTACGGGCAGTACTTC,CASSNQGAYGQYF
NA,TRBJ1-5,NA,TRBV19,TGTGCCAGTAGTATAGATTACGGGGCGGGGGAGTGGGACCAGCCCCAGCATTTT,CASSIDYGAGEWDQPQHF
TRBD1,TRBJ1-5,NA,TRBV29-1,TGCAGCGTCGTACCGGGACAGGGGAATCAGCCCCAGAATTTT,CSVVPGQGNQPQNF
NA,TRBJ2-1,NA,TRBV27,TGTGCCAGCAGTTTTCCCGCGAGCTCCTACAATGAGCAGTTCTTC,CASSFPASSYNEQFF
TRBD1,TRBJ2-7,few,TRBV12-5,TGTGCTAGTGGTTTTAACAGGGGCCACGAGCAGTACTTC,CASGFNRGHEQYF
TRBD2,TRBJ2-7,once,TRBV29-1,TGCAGCGTTGCTGGCGGGAGCTCCTCCTACGAGCAGTACTTC,CSVAGGSSSYEQYF
NA,TRBJ2-7,NA,TRBV6-6,TGTGCCAGCACCGGGTTAGGCTACGAGCAGTACTTC,CASTGLGYEQYF